This entry describes one TCR beta chain. The antigen this receptor binds is unknown. The record has no base qualities; no much larger clone is one base away. No treatment had been received by any patient before thyroid surgery. Patient clinical samples collected from about 2012 to 2018 were retrospectively analysed using T-cell receptor beta sequencing. CDR1 and CDR2, per the germline V gene, are SGHTA and FQGNSA. Counted from cysteine to phenylalanine, this CDR3 has 14 amino acids. Here the CDR3 DNA is all that survives: 42 bases in frame from base 1. V is reduced by 1 base and J by 10 bases, leaving a spacing of 15 bases between them. The library was prepared using PCR. Reads for this sample came from an Illumina HiSeq 4000. High-throughput sequencing was used to profile the TCR beta-chain CDR3 region of each patient. The study's processing was this. CDR3 differences across clinicopathological groups were used to build a classifier for discriminating distant-metastatic papillary thyroid cancer patients. Repertoire diversity was assessed with the Shannon index, and tumor-blood repertoire similarity with the Morisita-Horn index. TCRdb reworked the public reads: Q25 trimming with fastp, MiXCR clone assembly, productive beta chains retained. These V and J calls rely on TCRdb rather than the paper's analysis. Present in this sample are approximately 20,000 clones, approximately 30% of which were seen just once. The top ten clones comprise 20% to 25% of the sample.

The data derive from a study of metastatic and nonmetastatic thyroid tumors (TCRdb year 2020). With regard to the full study: For patients with malignant and with benign thyroid disease, the researchers compared repertoires between peripheral blood samples and tumor or nodule tissue samples. The study at large found these results: In both blood and tumor samples, TCR beta diversity was reported to be significantly higher in malignant tumors than in benign nodules.

The sample comprised adjacent normal tissue. The receptor was derived from a female donor with papillary thyroid cancer or a benign thyroid nodule (not recorded which). Some clones in this sample may be carry-over from other donors' samples. The chain joins TRBV7-2 to TRBJ2-3, with TRBD2 tentatively as D gene (6 bases match). The CDR3 protein is CASSLGTMGLAQYF. Here is the DNA: TGTGCCAGCAGCTTAGGCACAATGGGACTTGCGCAGTATTTT.